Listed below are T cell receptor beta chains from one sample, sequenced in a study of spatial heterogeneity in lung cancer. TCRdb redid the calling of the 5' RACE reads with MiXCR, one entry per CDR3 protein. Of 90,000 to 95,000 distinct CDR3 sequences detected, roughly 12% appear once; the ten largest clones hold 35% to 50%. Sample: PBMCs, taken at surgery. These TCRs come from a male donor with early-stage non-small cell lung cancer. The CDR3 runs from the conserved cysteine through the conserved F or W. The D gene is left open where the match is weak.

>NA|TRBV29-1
CSVASHFGNEQFF
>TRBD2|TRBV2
CASSLAGEQYF
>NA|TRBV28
CASSEPMGSYEQYF
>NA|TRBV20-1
CSARSAVLAKNIQYF
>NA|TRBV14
CASSNLGTGYGYTF
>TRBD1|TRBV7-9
CASSLTGIDYGYTF
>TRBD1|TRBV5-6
CASSLEGRGRLGNTGELFF
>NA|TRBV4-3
CASSQGPSSASEQFF
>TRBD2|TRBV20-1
CSAALAGVSYTQYF
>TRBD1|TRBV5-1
CASSLRQGDSPLHF
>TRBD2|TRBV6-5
CASSITSGRIDTQYF
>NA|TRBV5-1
CASSLVQAGTEAFF
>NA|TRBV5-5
CASWGHLKTEAFF
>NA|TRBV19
CASRDLTGELFF
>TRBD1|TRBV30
CAWSYGGQGTDTQYF
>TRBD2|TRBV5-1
CASSLLGTTRNEQFF
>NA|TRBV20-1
CSATNTEAFF
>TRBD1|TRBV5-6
CASSLPGQQETQYF
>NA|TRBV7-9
CASSLGQANTGELFF
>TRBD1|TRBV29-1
CSVEDRGGYGYTF
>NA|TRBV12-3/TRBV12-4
CASGLRQNEKLFF
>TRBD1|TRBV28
CASSPGDRGDYGYTF
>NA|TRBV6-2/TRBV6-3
CASSRRGRSYEQCF
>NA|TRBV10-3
CAISDRAEAQDTIYF
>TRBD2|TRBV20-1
CSARGLAGFRASTDTQYF
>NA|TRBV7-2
CASSLERSPNTGELFF
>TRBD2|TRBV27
CASSLFGLAGVLSSYNEQYF
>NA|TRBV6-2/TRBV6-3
CASNYQGSRGELFF
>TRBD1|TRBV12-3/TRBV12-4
CASSPRQGPYGYTF
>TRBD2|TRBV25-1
CATGTSGVDTQYF
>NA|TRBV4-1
CASSQDRGGQETQYF
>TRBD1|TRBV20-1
CSATWDSQNSPLHF
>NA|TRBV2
CASSVEGNGPQHF
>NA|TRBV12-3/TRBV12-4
CASTYQAGNQPQHF